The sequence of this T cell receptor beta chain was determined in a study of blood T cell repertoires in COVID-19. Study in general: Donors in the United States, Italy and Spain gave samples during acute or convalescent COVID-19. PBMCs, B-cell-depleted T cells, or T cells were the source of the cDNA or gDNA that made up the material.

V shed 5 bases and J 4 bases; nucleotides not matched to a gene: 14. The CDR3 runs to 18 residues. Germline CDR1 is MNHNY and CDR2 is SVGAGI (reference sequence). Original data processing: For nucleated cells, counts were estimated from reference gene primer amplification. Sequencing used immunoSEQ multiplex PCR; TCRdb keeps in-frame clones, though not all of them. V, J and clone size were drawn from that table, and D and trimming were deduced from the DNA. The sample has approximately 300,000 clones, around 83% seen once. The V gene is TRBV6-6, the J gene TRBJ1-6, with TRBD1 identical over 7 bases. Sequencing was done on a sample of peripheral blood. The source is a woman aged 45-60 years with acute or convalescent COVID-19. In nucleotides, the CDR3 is TGTGCCAGCAGTCCGCGTGACAGGGCTGGCCTTTATAATTCACCCCTCCACTTT. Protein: CASSPRDRAGLYNSPLHF.